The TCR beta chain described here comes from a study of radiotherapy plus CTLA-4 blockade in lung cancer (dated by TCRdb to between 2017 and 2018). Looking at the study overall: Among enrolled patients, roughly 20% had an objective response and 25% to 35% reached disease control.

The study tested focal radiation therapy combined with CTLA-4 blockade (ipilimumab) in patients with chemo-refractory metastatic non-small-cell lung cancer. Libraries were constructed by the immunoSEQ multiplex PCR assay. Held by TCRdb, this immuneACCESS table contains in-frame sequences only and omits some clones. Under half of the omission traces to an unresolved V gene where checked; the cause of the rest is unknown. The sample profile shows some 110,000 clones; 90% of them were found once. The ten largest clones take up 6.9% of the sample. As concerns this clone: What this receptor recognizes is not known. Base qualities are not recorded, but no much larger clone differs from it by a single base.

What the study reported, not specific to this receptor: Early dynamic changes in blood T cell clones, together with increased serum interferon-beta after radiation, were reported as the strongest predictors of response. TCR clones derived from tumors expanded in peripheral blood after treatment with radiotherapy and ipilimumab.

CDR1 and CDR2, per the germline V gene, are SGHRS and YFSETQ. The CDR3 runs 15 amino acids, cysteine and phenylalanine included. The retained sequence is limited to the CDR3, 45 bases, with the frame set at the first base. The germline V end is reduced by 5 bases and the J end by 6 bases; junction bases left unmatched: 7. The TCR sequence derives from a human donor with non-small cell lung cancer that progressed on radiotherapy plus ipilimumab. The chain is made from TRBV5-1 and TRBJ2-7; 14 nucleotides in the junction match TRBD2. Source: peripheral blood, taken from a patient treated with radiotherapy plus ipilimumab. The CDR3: CASRERLAGGPEQYF. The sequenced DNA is TGCGCCAGCAGGGAAAGACTAGCGGGAGGGCCCGAGCAGTACTTC.